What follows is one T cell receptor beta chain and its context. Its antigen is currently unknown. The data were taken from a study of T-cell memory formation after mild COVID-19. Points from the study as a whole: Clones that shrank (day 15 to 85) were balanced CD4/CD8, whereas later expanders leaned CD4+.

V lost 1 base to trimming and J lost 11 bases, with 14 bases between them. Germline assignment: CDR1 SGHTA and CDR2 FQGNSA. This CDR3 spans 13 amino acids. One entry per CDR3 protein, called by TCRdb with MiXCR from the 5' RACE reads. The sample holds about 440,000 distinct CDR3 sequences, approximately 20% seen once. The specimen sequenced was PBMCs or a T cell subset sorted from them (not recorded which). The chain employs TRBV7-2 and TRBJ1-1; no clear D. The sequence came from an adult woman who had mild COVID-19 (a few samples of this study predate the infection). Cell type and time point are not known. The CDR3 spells CASSLDSAPGAFF. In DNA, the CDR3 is TGTGCCAGCAGCTTAGATTCGGCACCTGGGGCTTTCTTT. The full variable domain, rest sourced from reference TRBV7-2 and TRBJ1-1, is GAGVSQSPSNKVTEKGKDVELRCDPISGHTALYWYRQSLGQGLEFLIYFQGNSAPDKSGLPSDRFSAERTGGSVSTLTIQRTQQEDSAVYLCASSLDSAPGAFFGQGTRLTVV.